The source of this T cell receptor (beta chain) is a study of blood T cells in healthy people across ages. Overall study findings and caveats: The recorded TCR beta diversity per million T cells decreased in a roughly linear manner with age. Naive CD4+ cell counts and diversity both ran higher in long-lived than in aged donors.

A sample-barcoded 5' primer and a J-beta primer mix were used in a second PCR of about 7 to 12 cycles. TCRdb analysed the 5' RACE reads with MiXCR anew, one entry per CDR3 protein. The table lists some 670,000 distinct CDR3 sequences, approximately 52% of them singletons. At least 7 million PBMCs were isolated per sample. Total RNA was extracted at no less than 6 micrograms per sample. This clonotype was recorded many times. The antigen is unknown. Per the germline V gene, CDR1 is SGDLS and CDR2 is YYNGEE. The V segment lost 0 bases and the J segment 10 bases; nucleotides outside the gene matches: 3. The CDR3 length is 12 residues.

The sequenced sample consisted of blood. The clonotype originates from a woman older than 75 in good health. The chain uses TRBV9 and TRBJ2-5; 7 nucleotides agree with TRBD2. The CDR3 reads CASSVGGGIQYF. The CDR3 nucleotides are TGTGCCAGCAGCGTAGGGGGAGGGATCCAGTACTTC.